One and the same sample provided the 10 T cell receptor beta chains below, sequenced in a study of T cell responses to AZD1222 COVID-19 vaccine. The table came from immunoSEQ multiplex PCR; TCRdb's copy has only in-frame clones and leaves some out. The table records 75,000 to 95,000 clones, around nine tenths of them present only once. The sample consisted of peripheral blood, taken on day 0 of AZD1222 vaccination. The source is an adult in good health.

The chain recombines TRBV5-1 with TRBJ1-5; 11 bases align to TRBD1. With V trimmed by 3 bases and J by 6 bases, 2 bases remained unmatched. This CDR3 has 14 amino acids. The germline CDR1 and CDR2 sequences are SGHRS and YFSETQ. CDR3 DNA sequence: TGCGCCAGCAGCTCCGGGACAGGGGGTCAGCCCCAGCATTTT. Its translation is CASSSGTGGQPQHF.

The rearrangement joins TRBV7-8 to TRBJ2-4, with TRBD2 matching 14 bases. Trimming took 3 bases from V and 0 from J; bases not matched to a gene: 10. Germline V lookup: CDR1 SGHVS, CDR2 FQNEAQ. The CDR3 contains 20 residues. The CDR3 region is CASSLGLAGEGGLAKNIQYF. The CDR3 coding sequence is TGTGCCAGCAGCTTGGGACTAGCGGGAGAAGGGGGGCTAGCCAAAAACATTCAGTACTTC.

J is TRBJ1-2 and V is TRBV18; D is perhaps TRBD1 (5 bases). The CDR3 runs 13 residues. The germline CDR1 and CDR2 sequences are KGHSH and LQKENI. V was clipped by 3 bases and J by 6 bases, with 11 bases between them. The CDR3 region is CASSPGGVDGYTF. The CDR3 nucleotides are TGTGCCAGCTCACCCGGGGGGGTTGATGGCTACACCTTC.

The chain carries TRBV30 and TRBJ2-5; D ambiguous. Trimming left V 2 bases short and J 5 bases short, with 3 bases between. The CDR3 extends over 10 amino acids. Germline V gene sequence: CDR1 GTSNPN, CDR2 SVGIG (reference sequence). Here the CDR3 DNA reads TGTGCCTGGAGTCGGGAGACCCAGTACTTC. Its translation is CAWSRETQYF.

V usage is TRBV30 and J usage is TRBJ1-5; TRBD1 aligns across 7 bases. Germline V gene data show CDR1 as GTSNPN and CDR2 as SVGIG (reference sequence). This CDR3 has 15 residues. V shed 0 bases, J shed 2 bases, and the junction held 4 bases outside the gene matches. The CDR3: CAWSVPGGGNQPQHF. In DNA, the CDR3 is TGTGCCTGGAGTGTACCAGGGGGTGGCAATCAGCCCCAGCATTTT.

This chain connects TRBV5-4 to TRBJ2-5; 7 bases line up with TRBD1. CDR1 is SGHNT and CDR2 is YYREEE in the germline V gene (reference sequence). This CDR3 has 15 amino acids. V lost 3 bases and J lost 2; bases outside the gene matches: 7. CDR3 bases: TGTGCCAGCAGCTCGAAAAAGGGACAGCAAGAGACCCAGTACTTC. Its protein is CASSSKKGQQETQYF.

V is TRBV29-1 and J is TRBJ1-5, with TRBD1 matching 9 bases. The CDR3 loop spans 12 amino acids. V trimming: 5 bases; J trimming: 7 bases; junction bases outside the gene matches: 3. Germline V gene lookup returns CDR1 SQVTM and CDR2 ANQGSEA. The CDR3 DNA reads as TGCAGCGTTCAGACAGGGGGGCAGCCCCAGCATTTT. Translating gives CSVQTGGQPQHF.

This chain joins TRBV6-4 and TRBJ1-1; D not certain. Germline-derived CDR1 and CDR2 are MRHNA and SNTAGT. The V and J ends lost 0 bases and 10 bases respectively, with 9 bases between them. There are 12 residues in the CDR3. The CDR3 nucleotides read TGTGCCAGCAGTGACTCCGGTACGAGAGCTTTCTTT. This encodes CASSDSGTRAFF.

The chain has TRBV4-2 and TRBJ1-1; no reliable D call. This CDR3 is built from 15 residues. V was pared by 1 base and J by 0 bases, with 9 bases between. From germline, CDR1 is LGHNA and CDR2 YNFKEQ. This CDR3 is CASSQGVNMNTEAFF. The CDR3 DNA sequence: TGTGCCAGCAGCCAAGGGGTGAACATGAACACTGAAGCTTTCTTT.

The CDR3 spells CASEDRNTGELFF. The CDR3 nucleotides read TGTGCCAGTGAGGACAGGAACACCGGGGAGCTGTTTTTT. The chain links TRBV6-5 to TRBJ2-2; possibly TRBD1 for D (6 bases). V gave up 9 bases and J gave up 1 base, with 9 bases separating them. Germline assignment: CDR1 MNHEY and CDR2 SVGAGI. This CDR3 region has 13 residues.